What follows describes a single TCR beta chain. The antigen is unknown. V dropped 2 bases and J dropped 7; count of bases not matched to a gene: 7. The CDR3 runs 14 residues. CDR1 SNHLY and CDR2 FYNNEI come from the germline V gene. Sequencing used immunoSEQ multiplex PCR; TCRdb keeps in-frame clones, though not all of them. The sample records more than 25,000 clones, roughly nine tenths being singletons. The sample belongs to a study of untreated major depressive disorder. General study points: CD4+ T cells from depressed patients used TRBV05-01 (Vbeta 5.1) more often than controls. The sequencing tests were limited to three preselected Vbeta families.

Major depressive disorder by DSM-IV, Hamilton depression score of at least 18. Sequencing used CD4+ T cells from PBMCs. The J gene is TRBJ2-7, the V gene TRBV2, with 8 bases that match TRBD1. The sequence derives from a woman aged 30 to 39 with major depressive disorder. The CDR3 coding sequence is TGTGCCAGCAGTGAAAGCAGGGGGCGCGATGAGCAGTACTTC. Amino acid sequence: CASSESRGRDEQYF.